This T cell receptor beta chain came from a study of cytomegalovirus exposure and HLA in healthy donors. This clone was seen only once. This CDR3 comprises 15 residues. V lost 7 bases to trimming and J lost 3 bases; unmatched junction nucleotides: 9. CDR1 PRHDT and CDR2 FYEKMQ come from the germline V gene (reference sequence). A multiplex PCR was run with 60 Vbeta primers and 13 Jbeta primers. Profiling relied on immunoSEQ multiplex PCR, and the TCRdb table lists in-frame clones only, not all of them. The table records some 150,000 clones, approximately 80% of them present only once. Material: PBMCs. The rearrangement uses TRBV13 and TRBJ2-7, with 10 bases identical to TRBD1. This clonotype was sampled from a woman aged 18-29 years in good health and CMV-seronegative. CDR3 region: CASNNLGQGNYEQYF. In nucleotides, the CDR3 is TGTGCCAGCAACAACCTGGGACAGGGGAACTACGAGCAGTACTTC.